Presented here are 18 T cell receptor beta chains from one specimen sequenced in a study of shared clonotypes between healthy human individuals. The data were produced by immunoSEQ multiplex PCR, yet TCRdb's version contains in-frame clones alone and is incomplete. The table has some 470,000 clones, 60% to 85% seen once; the top ten hold around 13%. Sequenced: PBMCs. Receptors originate from a woman aged 40 to 50 in good health. Some clones in this sample may be carry-over from other donors' samples.

The chain employs TRBV18 and TRBJ2-1; possibly TRBD2 for D (6 bases). The CDR3 runs 15 residues. Per the germline V gene, CDR1 is KGHSH and CDR2 is LQKENI. Trimming left V 6 bases short and J 7 bases short, with 19 bases between. The CDR3, as DNA: TGTGCCAGCTCTCCGACTAGGCCTTTGGGTAATGAGCAGTTCTTC. It codes for CASSPTRPLGNEQFF.

This chain uses TRBV15 with TRBJ2-1, with D maybe TRBD1 (5 bases). This CDR3 is built from 15 residues. V was clipped by 0 bases and J by 3 bases, with 9 bases between them. Germline CDR1 reads LNHNV; CDR2 reads YYDKDF (reference sequence). CDR3 loop: CATSRDRAFYNEQFF. The CDR3 DNA reads TGTGCCACCAGCAGAGACAGGGCCTTCTACAATGAGCAGTTCTTC.

V and J are TRBV4-1 and TRBJ2-7, with no clear D. V lost 3 bases and J 6 bases, leaving 15 bases between the germline ends. Germline assignment: CDR1 MGHRA and CDR2 YSYEKL. The CDR3 contains 14 residues. For the CDR3, the DNA is TGCGCCAGCAGCCAGTGGGCCACCGCTGGCGAGCAGTACTTC. It codes for CASSQWATAGEQYF.

The CDR3 loop reads CASSIPGLAGAEQYF. The CDR3 region has the DNA TGTGCCAGTAGTATCCCGGGACTAGCGGGAGCCGAGCAGTACTTC. The V and J genes are TRBV19 and TRBJ2-7; TRBD2 matches at 14 bases. V shed 3 bases, J shed 6 bases, and the junction held 4 bases outside the gene matches. Germline lookup yields CDR1 LNHDA and CDR2 SQIVND (reference sequence). The CDR3 spans 15 residues.

This clone has at least ten counts. The V gene is TRBV29-1, the J gene TRBJ1-1, with a weak D call TRBD1 (5 bases). The V gene lost 6 bases and the J gene lost 5 bases, with 16 bases spanning the gap. In germline, CDR1 is SQVTM, CDR2 ANQGSEA. CDR3 size: 13 residues. Here the CDR3 DNA reads TGCAGCGTCAACCGGGACTCAGGGACTGAAGCTTTCTTT. Its protein is CSVNRDSGTEAFF.

This clone was seen repeatedly, ten times or more. The sample holds other DNA sequences that translate to the same CDR3. This chain uses TRBV13 with TRBJ2-5; D is ambiguous. Germline lookup yields CDR1 PRHDT and CDR2 FYEKMQ (reference sequence). V lost 5 bases and J lost 5, with 12 bases in between. The CDR3 length is 13 residues. CDR3 sequence reads: CASSQTFVETQYF. The DNA of the CDR3 is TGTGCCAGCAGCCAGACCTTTGTGGAGACCCAGTACTTC.

V usage is TRBV28 and J usage is TRBJ1-5; D is possibly TRBD1 (5 bases). The CDR3 covers 16 residues. The germline CDR1 and CDR2 sequences are MDHEN and SYDVKM. V lost 2 bases, J lost 2 bases, and 13 bases lay in between. The CDR3 nucleotides are TGTGCCAGCAGTTTAAAGCGGGGCGCAGGCAATCAGCCCCAGCATTTT. This codes for CASSLKRGAGNQPQHF.

The chain carries TRBV6-6 and TRBJ2-7, with D perhaps TRBD1 (5 bases). This CDR3 region has 11 residues. V was cut by 2 bases and J by 6 bases, with 5 bases left in between. Germline lookup yields CDR1 MNHNY and CDR2 SVGAGI (reference sequence). The CDR3 sequence is CASSYRGEQYF. CDR3 nucleotides: TGTGCCAGCAGTTACAGGGGCGAGCAGTACTTC.

Here the CDR3 reads CASSLEGQGGPDTGELFF. DNA for the CDR3: TGCGCCAGCAGCTTGGAGGGACAGGGGGGCCCGGACACCGGGGAGCTGTTTTTT. The V and J genes are TRBV5-1 and TRBJ2-2; 11 nucleotides agree with TRBD1. V trimming: 0 bases; J trimming: 3 bases; junction bases outside the gene matches: 7. The germline V gene encodes CDR1 SGHRS and CDR2 YFSETQ. CDR3 length equals 18 residues.

The V and J genes are TRBV28 and TRBJ2-7; D unresolved. The V gene lost 3 bases and the J gene lost 6 bases, with 9 bases spanning the gap. Germline V gives CDR1 MDHEN, CDR2 SYDVKM. This CDR3 comprises 12 residues. CDR3 protein: CASSFTAGEQYF. CDR3 sequence (DNA): TGTGCCAGCAGTTTTACAGCTGGCGAGCAGTACTTC.

The chain has TRBV28 and TRBJ2-1; D unclear. The germline V gene has CDR1 MDHEN and CDR2 SYDVKM. The CDR3 sequence is 12 residues long. Trimming stripped 5 bases from V and 10 bases from J, with 12 bases between. The CDR3 reads CASSVPGVEQFF. DNA for the CDR3: TGTGCCAGCAGTGTACCAGGAGTAGAGCAGTTCTTC.

The chain has TRBV5-1 and TRBJ2-7, with TRBD1 identical over 8 bases. Germline assignment: CDR1 SGHRS and CDR2 YFSETQ. The CDR3 length is 14 residues. Losses at the gene ends were 4 bases for V and 2 bases for J; bases not matched to a gene: 5. CDR3 sequence reads: CASSAGQVAYEQYF. The CDR3 bases are TGCGCCAGCAGCGCGGGACAGGTAGCCTACGAGCAGTACTTC. Complete variable domain (other parts from reference TRBV5-1 and TRBJ2-7): KAGVTQTPRYLIKTRGQQVTLSCSPISGHRSVSWYQQTPGQGLQFLFEYFSETQRNKGNFPGRFSGRQFSNSRSEMNVSTLELGDSALYLCASSAGQVAYEQYFGPGTRLTVT.

The chain is built from TRBV28 and TRBJ1-1; D gene ambiguous. Looked up from germline, CDR1 is MDHEN and CDR2 is SYDVKM. V was shortened by 2 bases and J by 1 base, with 14 bases between the two germline ends. This CDR3 region has 16 residues. The CDR3 is CASSLRVGRPNTEAFF. Here the CDR3 DNA reads TGTGCCAGCAGTTTAAGAGTCGGCAGGCCGAACACTGAAGCTTTCTTT.

This clone turned up a few times. V is TRBV10-2 and J is TRBJ1-5; D perhaps matches TRBD1 (5 bases). V was clipped by 0 bases and J by 7 bases, with 10 bases between them. Germline CDR1 reads WSHSY; CDR2 reads SAAADI. The CDR3 has 14 residues. In DNA, the CDR3 is TGCGCCAGCAGTGAGTCGCGGGGACGACAGCCCCAGCATTTT. Translation: CASSESRGRQPQHF.

V usage is TRBV27 and J usage is TRBJ2-5, with D possibly TRBD2 on 7 matching bases. The CDR3 runs to 14 residues. Germline values: CDR1 MNHEY, CDR2 SMNVEV (reference sequence). Trimming left V 6 bases short and J 4 bases short, with 15 bases between. The CDR3 spells CASSGGRFRETQYF. The CDR3 coding sequence is TGTGCCAGCAGCGGGGGGCGCTTTCGAGAGACCCAGTACTTC.

As regards this clone: With only one base between it and a far larger clone, this is likely a read error. The genes are TRBV28 and TRBJ2-1; 7 bases match TRBD1. The CDR3 covers 14 residues. Germline CDR1 reads MDHEN; CDR2 reads SYDVKM. The CDR3 sequence: CANSSYRGRNEQFF. The CDR3 region has the DNA TGTGCCAACAGTTCCTACAGGGGCAGGAATGAGCAGTTCTTC.

The V call is TRBV7-3, the J call TRBJ2-3, with a weak D call TRBD1 (6 bases). Trimming pared 5 bases from V and 1 base from J, leaving 10 bases between. Germline V CDR1 and CDR2: SGHTA, FQGTGA. The CDR3 totals 14 residues. In DNA, the CDR3 is TGTGCCAGCAGCCTGGGACACGGCACAGATACGCAGTATTTT. Translation gives CASSLGHGTDTQYF.

This clone was counted at least ten times. The J gene is TRBJ2-1, the V gene TRBV4-2, with 7 positions matching TRBD2. V shed 2 bases, J shed 9 bases, and the junction held 10 bases outside the gene matches. Germline loops: CDR1 LGHNA, CDR2 YNFKEQ. This CDR3 region has 15 residues. The CDR3 sequence: CASSQTWGEGPEQFF. DNA of the CDR3: TGTGCCAGCAGCCAAACATGGGGGGAGGGCCCTGAGCAGTTCTTC.